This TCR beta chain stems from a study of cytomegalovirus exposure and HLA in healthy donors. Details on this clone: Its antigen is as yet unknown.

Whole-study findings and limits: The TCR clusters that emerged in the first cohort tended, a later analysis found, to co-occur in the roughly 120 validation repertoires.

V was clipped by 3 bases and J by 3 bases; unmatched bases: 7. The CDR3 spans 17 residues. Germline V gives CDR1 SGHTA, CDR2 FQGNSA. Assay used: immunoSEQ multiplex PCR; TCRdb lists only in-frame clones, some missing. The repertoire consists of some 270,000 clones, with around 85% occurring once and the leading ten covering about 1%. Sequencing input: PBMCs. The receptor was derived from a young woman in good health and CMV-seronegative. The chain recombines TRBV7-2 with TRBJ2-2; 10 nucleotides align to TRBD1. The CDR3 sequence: CASSLRIGTGDTGELFF. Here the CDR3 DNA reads TGTGCCAGCAGCTTGAGAATAGGGACAGGGGACACCGGGGAGCTGTTTTTT.